One sample yielded the 2 T cell receptor beta chains listed below, sequenced in a study of blood T cell repertoires in COVID-19. The assay was immunoSEQ multiplex PCR, and TCRdb's table has in-frame clones only and misses some. Among about 200,000 clones, around 85% were seen once, and the ten largest hold roughly 2.2%. Sequencing was done on a sample of peripheral blood. Source of these receptors: a woman aged 45-65 years with acute or convalescent COVID-19.

This chain uses TRBV10-3 with TRBJ1-1; tentatively, D is TRBD1 (5 bases). The CDR3 extends over 14 amino acids. V was clipped by 0 bases and J by 11 bases, with 16 bases between them. Germline values: CDR1 ENHRY, CDR2 SYGVKD. CDR3 protein: CAISESLTGFDAFF. In DNA, the CDR3 is TGTGCCATCAGTGAGTCCCTCACAGGATTTGATGCTTTCTTT.

The chain links TRBV28 to TRBJ2-7, with 11 bases fitting TRBD2. CDR3 length: 15 residues. With V trimmed by 5 bases and J by 3 bases, 6 bases remained unmatched. Germline assignment: CDR1 MDHEN and CDR2 SYDVKM. CDR3 DNA sequence: TGTGCCAGCAGTCCCGCCGGGACTAGCGGCTACGAGCAGTACTTC. It codes for CASSPAGTSGYEQYF. The full variable domain, its missing parts supplied by reference TRBV28 and TRBJ2-7, is DVKVTQSSRYLVKRTGEKVFLECVQDMDHENMFWYRQDPGLGLRLIYFSYDVKMKEKGDIPEGYSVSREKKERFSLILESASTNQTSMYLCASSPAGTSGYEQYFGPGTRLTVT.